The clone carrying this T cell receptor beta chain has a handful of counts. These data belong to a study of control samples from healthy donors and cancer patients. Per the germline V gene, CDR1 is SGHRS and CDR2 is YFSETQ. The CDR3 length is 15 residues. V lost 4 bases, J lost 1 base, and 12 bases lay in between. Profiling relied on immunoSEQ multiplex PCR, and the TCRdb table lists in-frame clones only, not all of them. The sample records approximately 84,000 clones, roughly four fifths being singletons. V gene TRBV5-1 combines with J gene TRBJ1-3, with D unresolved. This TCR was sampled from a woman aged 55-69 years in good health. The sample taken for sequencing was blood. The CDR3 here is CASSPVSPSGNTIYF. For the CDR3, the DNA is TGCGCCAGCAGCCCGGTCAGCCCTTCTGGAAACACCATATATTTT.